This T cell receptor beta chain stems from a study of shared clonotypes between healthy human individuals. As for this clone: Distinct nucleotide sequences in the sample also encode this CDR3.

V was cut by 1 base and J by 4 bases, with 8 bases left in between. The germline V gene has CDR1 SQVTM and CDR2 ANQGSEA. This CDR3 has 13 amino acids. The repertoire was sequenced with immunoSEQ multiplex PCR; TCRdb's copy has only in-frame clones and lacks some. This sample carries a few million clones, over 90% of them seen once, and the ten largest clones take about 0.41%. Study donors comprised healthy, HIV-negative adults devoid of recent acute infection or vaccination. The donors, all of them Caucasian adults, lived in Nashville, Tennessee. Material for sequencing was naive CD4+ T cells from PBMCs. As for subset: CD45RA+ positively selected. The source of this sequence is a young man in good health. Some clones in this sample may be carry-over from other donors' samples. The chain has TRBV29-1 and TRBJ2-4; possible D gene TRBD1, 6 bases. The CDR3 protein is CSVEGQAKNIQYF. The CDR3, as DNA: TGCAGCGTTGAAGGACAGGCTAAAAACATTCAGTACTTC.